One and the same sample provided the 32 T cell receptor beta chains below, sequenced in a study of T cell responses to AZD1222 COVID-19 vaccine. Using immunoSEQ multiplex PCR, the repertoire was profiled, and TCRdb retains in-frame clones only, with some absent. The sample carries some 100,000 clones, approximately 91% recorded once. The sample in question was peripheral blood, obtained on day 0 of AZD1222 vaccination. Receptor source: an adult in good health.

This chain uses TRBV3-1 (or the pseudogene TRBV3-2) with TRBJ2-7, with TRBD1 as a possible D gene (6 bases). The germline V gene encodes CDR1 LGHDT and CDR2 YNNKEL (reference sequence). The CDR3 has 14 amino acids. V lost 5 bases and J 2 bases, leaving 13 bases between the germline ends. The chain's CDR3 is CASSNPGHTYEQYF. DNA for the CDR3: TGTGCCAGCAGCAACCCGGGACACACCTACGAGCAGTACTTC.

CDR3 sequence reads: CASSREQGAANFGNIQYF. CDR3 DNA: TGTGCCAGCAGCCGCGAACAGGGGGCCGCGAACTTCGGTAACATTCAGTACTTC. The chain links TRBV11-2 to TRBJ2-4, with 9 bases aligning to TRBD1. This CDR3 contains 18 residues. Germline CDR1 SGHAT, CDR2 FQNNGV. J lost 7 bases, V lost 5 bases, and 18 bases had no gene match.

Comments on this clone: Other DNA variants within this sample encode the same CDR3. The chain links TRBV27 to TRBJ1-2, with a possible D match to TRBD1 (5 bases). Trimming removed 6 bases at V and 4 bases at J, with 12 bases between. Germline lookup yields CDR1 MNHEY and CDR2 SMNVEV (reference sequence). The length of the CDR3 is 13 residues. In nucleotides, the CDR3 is TGTGCCAGCAGCTTGAGGGGTAGCTATGGCTACACCTTC. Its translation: CASSLRGSYGYTF.

The CDR3 nucleotides are TGTGCCAGCTCACCAGGTTTTCCGGGGAAACTGTTTTTT. Protein: CASSPGFPGKLFF. V and J are TRBV18 and TRBJ1-4, with D hard to call. The V gene lost 2 bases and the J gene lost 11 bases, with 12 bases spanning the gap. The CDR3 has 13 residues. In germline, CDR1 is KGHSH, CDR2 LQKENI.

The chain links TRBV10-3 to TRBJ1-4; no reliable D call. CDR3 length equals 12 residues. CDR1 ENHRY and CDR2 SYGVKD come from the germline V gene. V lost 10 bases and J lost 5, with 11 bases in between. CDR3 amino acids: CATASQNEKLFF. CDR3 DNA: TGTGCCACGGCAAGTCAAAATGAAAAACTGTTTTTT.

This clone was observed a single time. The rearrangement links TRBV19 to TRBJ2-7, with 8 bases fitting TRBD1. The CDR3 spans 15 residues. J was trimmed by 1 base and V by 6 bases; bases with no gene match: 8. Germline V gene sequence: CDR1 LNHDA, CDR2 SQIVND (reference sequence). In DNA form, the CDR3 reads TGTGCCAGTAGGGACAGGGCCCAGAGATCCTACGAGCAGTACTTC. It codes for CASRDRAQRSYEQYF.

CDR3 sequence reads: CASSSRQGGNIQYF. The CDR3 DNA follows: TGTGCCAGCAGCTCGAGACAGGGCGGAAACATTCAGTACTTC. V is TRBV11-2 and J is TRBJ2-4; 7 nucleotides agree with TRBD1. There are 14 residues in the CDR3. J gave up 6 bases and V 4 bases, and 6 bases lay outside the gene matches. Germline V gene lookup returns CDR1 SGHAT and CDR2 FQNNGV.

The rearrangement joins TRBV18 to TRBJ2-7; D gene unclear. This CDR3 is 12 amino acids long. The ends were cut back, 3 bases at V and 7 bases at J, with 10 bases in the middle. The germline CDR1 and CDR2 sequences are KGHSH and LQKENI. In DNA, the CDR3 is TGTGCCAGCTCACCGGGCAGAGCGGAGCAGTACTTC. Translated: CASSPGRAEQYF.

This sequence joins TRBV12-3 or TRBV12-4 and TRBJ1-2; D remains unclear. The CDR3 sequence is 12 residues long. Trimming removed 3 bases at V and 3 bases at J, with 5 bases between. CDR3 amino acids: CASSFYDYGYTF. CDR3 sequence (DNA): TGTGCCAGCAGTTTTTACGACTATGGCTACACCTTC.

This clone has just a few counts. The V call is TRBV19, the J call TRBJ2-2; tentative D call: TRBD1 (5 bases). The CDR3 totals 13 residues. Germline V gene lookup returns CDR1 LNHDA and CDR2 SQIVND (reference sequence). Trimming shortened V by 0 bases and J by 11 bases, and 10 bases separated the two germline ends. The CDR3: CASSIDRQGELFF. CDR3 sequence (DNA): TGTGCCAGTAGTATAGATAGGCAGGGAGAGCTGTTTTTT.

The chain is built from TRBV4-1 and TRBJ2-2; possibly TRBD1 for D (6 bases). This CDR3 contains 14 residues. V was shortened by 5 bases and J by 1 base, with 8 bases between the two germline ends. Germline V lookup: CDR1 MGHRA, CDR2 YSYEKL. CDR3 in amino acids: CASSLGQNTGELFF. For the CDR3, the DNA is TGCGCCAGCAGCTTGGGACAGAACACCGGGGAGCTGTTTTTT.

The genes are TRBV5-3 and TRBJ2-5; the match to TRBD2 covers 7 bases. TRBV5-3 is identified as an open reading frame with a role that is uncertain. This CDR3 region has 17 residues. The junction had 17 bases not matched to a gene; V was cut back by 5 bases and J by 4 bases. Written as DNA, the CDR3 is TGTGCCAGAAGTCTTCCTATCGGCCCCCGCGGGGGAGAGACCCAGTACTTC. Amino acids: CARSLPIGPRGGETQYF.

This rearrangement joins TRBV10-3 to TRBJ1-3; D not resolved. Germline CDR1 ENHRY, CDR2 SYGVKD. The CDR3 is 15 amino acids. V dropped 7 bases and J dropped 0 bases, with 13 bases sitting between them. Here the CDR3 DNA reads TGTGCCATCACCCCAAAGACTAGCTCTGGAAACACCATATATTTT. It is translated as CAITPKTSSGNTIYF.

The CDR3 spells CASSFPDSKNIQYF. The CDR3 nucleotides are TGCGCCAGCAGCTTTCCGGACTCCAAAAACATTCAGTACTTC. The rearrangement uses TRBV5-1 and TRBJ2-4, with D tentatively TRBD2 (5 bases). Germline assignment: CDR1 SGHRS and CDR2 YFSETQ. V lost 2 bases to trimming and J lost 2 bases, with 8 bases between them. The CDR3 consists of 14 residues.

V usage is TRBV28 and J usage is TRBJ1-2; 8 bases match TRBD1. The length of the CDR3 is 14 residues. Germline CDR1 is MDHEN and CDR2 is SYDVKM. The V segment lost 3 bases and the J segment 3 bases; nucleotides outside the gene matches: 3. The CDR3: CASSLPGGDYGYTF. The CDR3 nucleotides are TGTGCCAGCAGTTTGCCAGGGGGCGACTATGGCTACACCTTC.

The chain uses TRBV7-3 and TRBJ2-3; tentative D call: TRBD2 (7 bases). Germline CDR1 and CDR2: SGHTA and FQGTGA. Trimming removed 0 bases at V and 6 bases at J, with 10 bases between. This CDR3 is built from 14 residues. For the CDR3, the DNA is TGTGCCAGCAGCTTAACCGGGGGGCGTGATACGCAGTATTTT. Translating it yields CASSLTGGRDTQYF.

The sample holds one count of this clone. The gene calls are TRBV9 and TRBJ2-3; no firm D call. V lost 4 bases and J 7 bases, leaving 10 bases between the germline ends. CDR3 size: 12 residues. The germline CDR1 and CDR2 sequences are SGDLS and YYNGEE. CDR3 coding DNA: TGTGCCAGCAGCCCCGAGTATTATACGCAGTATTTT. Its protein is CASSPEYYTQYF.

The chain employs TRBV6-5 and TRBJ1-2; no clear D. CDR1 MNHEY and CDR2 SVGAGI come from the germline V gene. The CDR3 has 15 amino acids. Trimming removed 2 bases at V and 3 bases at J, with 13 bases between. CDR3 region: CASSYAPKGYYGYTF. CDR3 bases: TGTGCCAGCAGTTACGCTCCTAAGGGCTACTATGGCTACACCTTC.

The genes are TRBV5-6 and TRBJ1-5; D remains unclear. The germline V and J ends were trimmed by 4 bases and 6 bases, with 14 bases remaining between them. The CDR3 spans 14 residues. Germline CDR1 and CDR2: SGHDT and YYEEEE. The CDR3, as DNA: TGTGCCAGCAGCCTTCTTCCACAGACTCAGCCCCAGCATTTT. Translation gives CASSLLPQTQPQHF. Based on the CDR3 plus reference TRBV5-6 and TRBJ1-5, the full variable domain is DAGVTQSPTHLIKTRGQQVTLRCSPKSGHDTVSWYQQALGQGPQFIFQYYEEEERQRGNFPDRFSGHQFPNYSSELNVNALLLGDSALYLCASSLLPQTQPQHFGDGTRLSIL.

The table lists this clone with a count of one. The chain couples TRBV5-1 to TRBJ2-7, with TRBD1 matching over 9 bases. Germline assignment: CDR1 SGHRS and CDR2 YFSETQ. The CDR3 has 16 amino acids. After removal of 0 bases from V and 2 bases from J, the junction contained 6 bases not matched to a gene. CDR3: CASSLVRQGVPYEQYF. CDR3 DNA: TGCGCCAGCAGCTTGGTCAGACAGGGGGTACCCTACGAGCAGTACTTC.

CDR3 nucleotides: TGTGCCAGCAGCCCCCGCGGGGGGGGATCCTACGAGCAGTACTTC. As protein: CASSPRGGGSYEQYF. V gene TRBV5-4 combines with J gene TRBJ2-7, with 9 bases aligning to TRBD2. Germline values: CDR1 SGHNT, CDR2 YYREEE (reference sequence). J gave up 1 base and V 4 bases, and 6 bases lay outside the gene matches. The CDR3 covers 15 residues.

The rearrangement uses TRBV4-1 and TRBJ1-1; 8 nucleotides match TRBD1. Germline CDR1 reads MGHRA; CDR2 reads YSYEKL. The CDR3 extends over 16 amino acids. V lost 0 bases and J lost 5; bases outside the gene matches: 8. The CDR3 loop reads CASSQDLARGRTEAFF. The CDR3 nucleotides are TGCGCCAGCAGCCAAGATCTTGCCAGGGGGCGAACTGAAGCTTTCTTT.

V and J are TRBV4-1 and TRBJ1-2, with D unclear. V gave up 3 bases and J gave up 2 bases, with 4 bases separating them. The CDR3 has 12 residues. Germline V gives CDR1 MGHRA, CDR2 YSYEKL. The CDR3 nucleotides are TGCGCCAGCAGCCAGGGGAACTATGGCTACACCTTC. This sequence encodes CASSQGNYGYTF.

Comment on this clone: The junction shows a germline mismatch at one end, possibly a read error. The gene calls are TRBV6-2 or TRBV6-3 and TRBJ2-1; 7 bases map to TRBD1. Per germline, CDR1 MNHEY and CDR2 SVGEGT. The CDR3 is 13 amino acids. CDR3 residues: CASSYSSPITGVF. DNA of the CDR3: TGTGCCAGCAGTTACAGTAGTCCGATCACAGGGGTCTTC.

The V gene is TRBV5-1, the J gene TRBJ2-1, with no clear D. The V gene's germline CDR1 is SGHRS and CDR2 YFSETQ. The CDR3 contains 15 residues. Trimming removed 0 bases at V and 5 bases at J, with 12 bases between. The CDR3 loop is CASSLESILDNEQFF. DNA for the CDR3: TGCGCCAGCAGCTTGGAGTCAATACTCGACAATGAGCAGTTCTTC.

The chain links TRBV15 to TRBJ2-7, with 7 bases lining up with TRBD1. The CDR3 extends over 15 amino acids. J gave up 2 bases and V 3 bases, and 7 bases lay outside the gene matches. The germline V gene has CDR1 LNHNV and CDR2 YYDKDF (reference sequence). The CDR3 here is CATSRETGTAYEQYF. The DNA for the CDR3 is TGTGCCACCAGCAGGGAGACCGGGACAGCCTACGAGCAGTACTTC. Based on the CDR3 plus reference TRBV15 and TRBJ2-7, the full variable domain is DAMVIQNPRYQVTQFGKPVTLSCSQTLNHNVMYWYQQKSSQAPKLLFHYYDKDFNNEADTPDNFQSRRPNTSFCFLDIRSPGLGDTAMYLCATSRETGTAYEQYFGPGTRLTVT.

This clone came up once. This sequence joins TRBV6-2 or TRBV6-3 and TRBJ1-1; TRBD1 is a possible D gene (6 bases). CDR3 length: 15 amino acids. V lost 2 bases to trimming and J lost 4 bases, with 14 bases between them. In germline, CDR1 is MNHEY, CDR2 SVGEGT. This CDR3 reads CASSYRGGAVTEAFF. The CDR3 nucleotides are TGTGCCAGCAGTTACCGTGGGGGGGCGGTCACTGAAGCTTTCTTT.

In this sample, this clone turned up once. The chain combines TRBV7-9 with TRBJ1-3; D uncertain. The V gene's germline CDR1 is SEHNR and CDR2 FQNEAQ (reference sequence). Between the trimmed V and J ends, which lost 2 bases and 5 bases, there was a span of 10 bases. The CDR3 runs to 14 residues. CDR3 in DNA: TGTGCCAGCAGCTTATCGGCAGGCAGAAACACCATATATTTT. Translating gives CASSLSAGRNTIYF.

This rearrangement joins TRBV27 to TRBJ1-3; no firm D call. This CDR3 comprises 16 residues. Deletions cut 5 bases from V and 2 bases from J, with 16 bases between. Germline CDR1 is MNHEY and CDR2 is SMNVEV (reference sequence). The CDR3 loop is CASSQASWRPGNTIYF. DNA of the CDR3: TGTGCCAGCAGTCAAGCCTCCTGGCGACCTGGAAACACCATATATTTT.

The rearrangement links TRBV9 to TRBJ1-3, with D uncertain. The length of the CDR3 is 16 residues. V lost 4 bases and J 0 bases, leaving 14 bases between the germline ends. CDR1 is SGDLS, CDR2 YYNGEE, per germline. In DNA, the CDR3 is TGTGCCAGCAGCCCACCCGTAGGGCCCTCTGGAAACACCATATATTTT. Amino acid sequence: CASSPPVGPSGNTIYF.

The CDR3 sequence: CASSYGQGHKFF. The CDR3 coding sequence is TGCGCCAGCAGCTACGGACAGGGGCATAAGTTCTTC. The chain employs TRBV5-1 and TRBJ2-1; 9 positions agree with TRBD1. Germline lookup yields CDR1 SGHRS and CDR2 YFSETQ. The V gene end was trimmed by 3 bases and the J gene end by 14 bases; junction bases not matched to a gene: 6. The CDR3 length is 12 residues.

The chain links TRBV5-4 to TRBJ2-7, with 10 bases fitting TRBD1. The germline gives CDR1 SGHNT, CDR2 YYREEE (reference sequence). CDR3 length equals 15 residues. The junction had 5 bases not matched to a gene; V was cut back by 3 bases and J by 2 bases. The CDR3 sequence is CASSSGTGAAYEQYF. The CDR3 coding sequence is TGTGCCAGCAGCTCCGGGACAGGGGCCGCCTACGAGCAGTACTTC.